A single sample is the source of the 28 T cell receptor beta chains below, sequenced in a study of OX40 agonist ivuxolimab in advanced cancers. Produced via immunoSEQ multiplex PCR; TCRdb's table is partial and in-frame only. Among more than 55,000 clones listed, 80% to 90% were seen once. The sample was CD4+ or CD8+ T cells sorted from blood, taken in a trial of the OX40 agonist ivuxolimab. These receptors were taken from an adult with an advanced solid tumor such as melanoma, head and neck, liver or kidney cancer.

This clone came up a few times. The chain has TRBV7-9 and TRBJ1-1, with D possibly TRBD1 on 6 matching bases. The CDR3 is 14 residues long. Germline V gene lookup returns CDR1 SEHNR and CDR2 FQNEAQ (reference sequence). V shed 7 bases and J shed 4 bases, with 16 bases lying between them. Here the CDR3 DNA reads TGTGCCAGCACCGTCTGGGGGGCCAGCACTGAAGCTTTCTTT. Translating it yields CASTVWGASTEAFF.

A few counts support this clone. J is TRBJ2-3 and V is TRBV5-6, with D maybe TRBD1 (6 bases). With 3 bases removed from V and 0 bases from J, the gap between germline ends came to 11 bases. The CDR3 spans 15 residues. The V gene's germline CDR1 is SGHDT and CDR2 YYEEEE. The CDR3 region has the DNA TGTGCCAGCAGCTCGACAGGTTCTAGCACAGATACGCAGTATTTT. The encoded protein is CASSSTGSSTDTQYF.

V usage is TRBV11-2 and J usage is TRBJ2-5, with D perhaps matching TRBD1 or TRBD2 (5 bases each). The tail of the sequence fits TRBJ2-7 better, so the J call may be wrong. The CDR3 is 14 residues long. Germline V gene lookup returns CDR1 SGHAT and CDR2 FQNNGV. Here the CDR3 DNA reads TGTGCCAGCAGCACCCGGGACGGCTCCTACGAGCAGTACTTC. This encodes CASSTRDGSYEQYF.

The chain has TRBV19 and TRBJ1-5, with D possibly matching TRBD1 (5 bases). The CDR3 consists of 15 residues. Germline V gene data show CDR1 as LNHDA and CDR2 as SQIVND (reference sequence). Here the CDR3 reads CAHQVVLGVNQPQHF. The CDR3 nucleotides read TGTGCGCACCAGGTCGTCCTAGGGGTCAATCAGCCCCAGCATTTT.

The chain carries TRBV5-6 and TRBJ2-7, with D maybe TRBD1 (5 bases). V gave up 3 bases and J gave up 3 bases, with 13 bases separating them. This CDR3 is built from 14 residues. Germline V gene sequence: CDR1 SGHDT, CDR2 YYEEEE. The CDR3 DNA is TGTGCCAGCAGCTGGAGCAGGGCCAGCTACGAGCAGTACTTC. Its translation: CASSWSRASYEQYF.

The genes are TRBV7-2 and TRBJ2-1; 10 bases align to TRBD2. Germline-derived CDR1 and CDR2 are SGHTA and FQGNSA. Trimming took 4 bases from V and 6 from J; bases not matched to a gene: 9. CDR3 size: 16 residues. DNA for the CDR3: TGTGCCAGCAGCTGGATTGGAGCGGGAGGGATCAATGAGCAGTTCTTC. Protein: CASSWIGAGGINEQFF.

The rearrangement uses TRBV7-2 and TRBJ2-2, with D possibly being TRBD1 (6 bases). Germline loops: CDR1 SGHTA, CDR2 FQGNSA. The CDR3 covers 16 residues. V lost 2 bases and J lost 0, with 10 bases in between. The CDR3, as DNA: TGTGCCAGCAGCTTACAGGGGTCAGCGAACACCGGGGAGCTGTTTTTT. This codes for CASSLQGSANTGELFF.

This chain connects TRBV18 to TRBJ2-5, with TRBD1 matching 8 bases. The germline V gene has CDR1 KGHSH and CDR2 LQKENI. The CDR3 sequence is 14 residues long. The junction had 7 bases not matched to a gene; V was cut back by 6 bases and J by 4 bases. Written as DNA, the CDR3 is TGTGCCAGCTCGCCTCCTGACAGGGGAGAGACCCAGTACTTC. Translation: CASSPPDRGETQYF.

The genes are TRBV9 and TRBJ2-7; D is uncertain. This CDR3 contains 14 residues. CDR1 SGDLS and CDR2 YYNGEE come from the germline V gene. V was trimmed by 0 bases and J by 0 bases, leaving 7 bases between them. As DNA, the CDR3 is TGTGCCAGCAGCGTAGGTGGGAACTCCTACGAGCAGTACTTC. This gives the protein CASSVGGNSYEQYF.

The chain carries TRBV6-7 and TRBJ2-7, with 9 bases aligning to TRBD2. TRBV6-7 is sorted into the ORF group, with uncertain function. The CDR3 has 17 amino acids. Losses at the gene ends were 6 bases for V and 3 bases for J; bases not matched to a gene: 15. The CDR3 DNA reads as TGTGCCAGCAGCGAAATAGCCCAAGCGGGAGGTAACTACGAGCAGTACTTC. Its translation: CASSEIAQAGGNYEQYF.

The rearrangement uses TRBV28 and TRBJ1-2, with 12 bases identical to TRBD1. In germline, CDR1 is MDHEN, CDR2 SYDVKM. There are 17 residues in the CDR3. Trimming cost V 7 bases and J 5 bases; bases outside gene matches: 14. This CDR3 is CASTQTGTGGPHYGYTF. The CDR3 coding sequence is TGTGCCAGCACCCAAACCGGGACAGGGGGCCCCCATTATGGCTACACCTTC.

This chain uses TRBV10-3 with TRBJ1-3; D is undetermined. The V and J ends lost 2 bases and 0 bases respectively, with 8 bases between them. The germline V gene has CDR1 ENHRY and CDR2 SYGVKD. CDR3 length: 15 residues. Here the CDR3 DNA reads TGTGCCATCAGTGAGAGGGCACTCTCTGGAAACACCATATATTTT. Translated: CAISERALSGNTIYF.

The CDR3: CASRSPGGYGYTF. In nucleotides, the CDR3 is TGTGCCAGCAGGTCGCCGGGTGGCTATGGCTACACCTTC. This chain links TRBV6-5 with TRBJ1-2; D gene unclear. The CDR3 is 13 residues long. The V and J ends lost 6 bases and 4 bases respectively, with 12 bases between them. The V gene's germline CDR1 is MNHEY and CDR2 SVGAGI.

CDR3 protein: CASSEAPNYNEQFF. The CDR3 nucleotides read TGTGCCAGCAGTGAGGCGCCCAACTACAATGAGCAGTTCTTC. V and J are TRBV2 and TRBJ2-1; D is uncertain. CDR3 size: 14 residues. V was clipped by 3 bases and J by 3 bases, with 9 bases between them. Germline-derived CDR1 and CDR2 are SNHLY and FYNNEI.

The CDR3 coding sequence is TGTGCCAGCAGCGTAGCCGCGGCGAACACTGAAGCTTTCTTT. Protein sequence: CASSVAAANTEAFF. The rearrangement joins TRBV9 to TRBJ1-1, with unresolved D. Germline CDR1 SGDLS, CDR2 YYNGEE. The CDR3 spans 14 residues. V was cut by 0 bases and J by 1 base, with 7 bases left in between.

The genes are TRBV5-1 and TRBJ1-2; a weak D match, TRBD1 (6 bases). Germline V gives CDR1 SGHRS, CDR2 YFSETQ. The CDR3 sequence is 14 residues long. The ends were cut back, 4 bases at V and 6 bases at J, with 16 bases in the middle. The CDR3 loop is CASSLDRPPNGYTF. CDR3 nucleotides: TGCGCCAGCAGCCTGGACAGACCACCCAATGGCTACACCTTC.

This clone was detected a few times. The chain couples TRBV20-1 to TRBJ2-1, with D unclear. Trimming stripped 5 bases from V and 3 bases from J, with 5 bases between. Germline V gives CDR1 DFQATT, CDR2 SNEGSKA (reference sequence). This CDR3 has 11 amino acids. In DNA, the CDR3 is TGCAGTGCTCTCAACTACAATGAGCAGTTCTTC. Its protein is CSALNYNEQFF.

J is TRBJ2-1 and V is TRBV5-1; 7 bases map to TRBD1. Trimming cost V 4 bases and J 13 bases; bases outside gene matches: 8. This CDR3 spans 12 amino acids. Germline V gives CDR1 SGHRS, CDR2 YFSETQ. CDR3 region: CASSLQGLGQFF. In DNA form, the CDR3 reads TGCGCCAGCAGCCTACAGGGGTTGGGTCAGTTCTTC. The full variable domain, completed using reference TRBV5-1 and TRBJ2-1, is KAGVTQTPRYLIKTRGQQVTLSCSPISGHRSVSWYQQTPGQGLQFLFEYFSETQRNKGNFPGRFSGRQFSNSRSEMNVSTLELGDSALYLCASSLQGLGQFFGPGTRLTVL.

The chain employs TRBV6-5 and TRBJ1-6; 10 nucleotides agree with TRBD1. This CDR3 spans 15 amino acids. V was pared by 2 bases and J by 8 bases, with 3 bases of the junction left unmatched. Germline loops: CDR1 MNHEY, CDR2 SVGAGI. The CDR3 nucleotides read TGTGCCAGCAGTTACGGGACAGGGGACGATTCACCCCTCCACTTT. Residues: CASSYGTGDDSPLHF.

The V call is TRBV5-1, the J call TRBJ2-1; 9 nucleotides match TRBD2. CDR1 is SGHRS, CDR2 YFSETQ, per germline. The CDR3 is 13 amino acids. Trimming at V came to 3 bases and at J to 7 bases, leaving 2 bases not matched to a gene. DNA of the CDR3: TGCGCCAGCAGCTCGGGACTAGCTAATGAGCAGTTCTTC. Translated: CASSSGLANEQFF. The variable domain in full, with the rest retrieved from reference TRBV5-1 and TRBJ2-1, is KAGVTQTPRYLIKTRGQQVTLSCSPISGHRSVSWYQQTPGQGLQFLFEYFSETQRNKGNFPGRFSGRQFSNSRSEMNVSTLELGDSALYLCASSSGLANEQFFGPGTRLTVL.

The rearrangement links TRBV9 to TRBJ2-7; TRBD2 aligns across 7 bases. CDR3 length: 16 residues. Germline CDR1 SGDLS, CDR2 YYNGEE. V was pared by 2 bases and J by 4 bases, with 12 bases of the junction left unmatched. This chain's CDR3 is CASSVGEGPRGYEQYF. For the CDR3, the DNA is TGTGCCAGCAGCGTGGGGGAGGGCCCGAGGGGTTACGAGCAGTACTTC.

J is TRBJ2-1 and V is TRBV5-1; TRBD2 matches 13 bases. CDR1 is SGHRS and CDR2 is YFSETQ in the germline V gene. The CDR3 is 15 amino acids. The J segment lost 5 bases and the V segment lost 4 bases, leaving 3 bases of the junction unmatched. For the CDR3, the DNA is TGCGCCAGCAGCGATGGGACTAGCGGGAACAATGAGCAGTTCTTC. Translated, it gives CASSDGTSGNNEQFF.

This clone was seen just once. This chain connects TRBV2 to TRBJ1-1; 7 bases match TRBD1. The CDR3 runs 15 residues. Germline V CDR1 and CDR2: SNHLY, FYNNEI. J was trimmed by 0 bases and V by 4 bases; bases with no gene match: 5. CDR3 DNA: TGTGCCAGCAGTGGACAACAGGGGATGAACACTGAAGCTTTCTTT. It codes for CASSGQQGMNTEAFF.

Of note for this clone: This sample includes further DNA sequences coding for the same CDR3. CDR3 residues: CASSLGGGDTDTQYF. DNA of the CDR3: TGCGCCAGCAGCCTAGGCGGGGGGGACACAGATACGCAGTATTTT. The chain uses TRBV5-1 and TRBJ2-3, with 9 nucleotides matching TRBD2. This CDR3 contains 15 residues. The J segment lost 2 bases and the V segment lost 4 bases, leaving 5 bases of the junction unmatched. CDR1 and CDR2 from the germline V gene are SGHRS and YFSETQ. The complete variable domain, with remaining parts taken from reference TRBV5-1 and TRBJ2-3, reads KAGVTQTPRYLIKTRGQQVTLSCSPISGHRSVSWYQQTPGQGLQFLFEYFSETQRNKGNFPGRFSGRQFSNSRSEMNVSTLELGDSALYLCASSLGGGDTDTQYFGPGTRLTVL.

The V and J genes are TRBV6-5 and TRBJ1-1; D is perhaps TRBD1 (5 bases). The V gene's germline CDR1 is MNHEY and CDR2 SVGAGI. The CDR3 contains 13 residues. V was shortened by 2 bases and J by 1 base, with 5 bases between the two germline ends. The CDR3 coding sequence is TGTGCCAGCAGTTACCAGGGGAACACTGAAGCTTTCTTT. It is translated as CASSYQGNTEAFF.

The genes are TRBV12-2 and TRBJ2-5; the D call of TRBD2 is as the table states it, not checked on the DNA. TRBV12-2 is designated a pseudogene. This CDR3 has 18 residues. DNA for the CDR3: TGTGCAAGTCGCTTACCGCCTGGACTAGCGGGAGGGGCAGAGACCCAGTACTTC. Translation gives CASRLPPGLAGGAETQYF.

The V and J genes are TRBV11-2 and TRBJ2-1, with 15 bases aligning to TRBD2. Trimming at V came to 5 bases and at J to 11 bases, leaving 7 bases not matched to a gene. Germline V gene lookup returns CDR1 SGHAT and CDR2 FQNNGV. CDR3 length: 15 residues. The CDR3, as DNA: TGTGCCAGCAGCCCCCCTGGACTAGCGGGAGGGAAGCAGTTCTTC. Protein: CASSPPGLAGGKQFF.

The chain couples TRBV2 to TRBJ1-2; possible D gene TRBD1, 5 bases. The V and J ends lost 6 bases and 7 bases respectively, with 9 bases between them. This CDR3 comprises 11 residues. Germline CDR1 SNHLY, CDR2 FYNNEI. The CDR3 is CASRGDSGYTF. In DNA, the CDR3 is TGTGCCAGCAGGGGTGACAGTGGCTACACCTTC. Full variable domain (missing parts from reference TRBV2 and TRBJ1-2): EPEVTQTPSHQVTQMGQEVILRCVPISNHLYFYWYRQILGQKVEFLVSFYNNEISEKSEIFDDQFSVERPDGSNFTLKIRSTKLEDSAMYFCASRGDSGYTFGSGTRLTVV.